A single sample is the source of the 21 T cell receptor beta chains below, sequenced in a study of T cell repertoires in cytomegalovirus infection. TCRdb re-analysed the reads in MiXCR, keeping a single row per CDR3 protein. The sample lists 560,000 or so distinct CDR3 sequences; approximately 16% were seen once. Sequencing used CD8+ T cells from PBMCs. Receptor source: a human donor in good health (CMV status not recorded). Some clones in this sample may be carry-over from other donors' samples.

This clonotype was picked up a small number of times. The chain links TRBV23-1 to TRBJ1-5; D is undetermined. TRBV23-1 is annotated as an ORF whose role is uncertain. This CDR3 has 14 residues. The V end was cut by 10 bases, the J end by 2 bases, with 15 bases between. Written as DNA, the CDR3 is TGCGCCACCATTAGTCAGGAGGGCAATCAGCCCCAGCATTTT. This gives the protein CATISQEGNQPQHF.

This clonotype was detected many times. The J gene is TRBJ1-4, the V gene TRBV7-9, with 10 bases that match TRBD1. With V trimmed by 8 bases and J by 7 bases, 16 bases remained unmatched. Germline V CDR1 and CDR2: SEHNR, FQNEAQ (reference sequence). CDR3 length equals 17 residues. The CDR3 loop reads CASGLRDRGFPGEKLFF. The CDR3 DNA reads TGTGCCAGCGGCCTCCGGGACAGGGGTTTTCCGGGTGAAAAACTGTTTTTT.

The rearrangement joins TRBV6-5 to TRBJ1-2; D gene unclear. V lost 0 bases to trimming and J lost 7 bases, with 15 bases between them. The CDR3 covers 15 residues. Germline V CDR1 and CDR2: MNHEY, SVGAGI. The CDR3 reads CASSYSKAGSAGYTF. The CDR3 DNA sequence: TGTGCCAGCAGTTACTCGAAGGCTGGGTCGGCTGGCTACACCTTC.

V is TRBV7-3 and J is TRBJ2-1; 8 bases line up with TRBD2. V was pared by 3 bases and J by 13 bases, with 11 bases of the junction left unmatched. Germline V gene lookup returns CDR1 SGHTA and CDR2 FQGTGA. The CDR3 loop spans 14 amino acids. In DNA, the CDR3 is TGTGCCAGCAGCTTGGCGGGAGGCGGTGATGTTCAGTTCTTC. This gives the protein CASSLAGGGDVQFF.

V and J are TRBV19 and TRBJ2-7; D possibly corresponds to TRBD1 (6 bases). There are 15 residues in the CDR3. The germline V and J ends were trimmed by 3 bases and 0 bases, with 12 bases remaining between them. Looked up from germline, CDR1 is LNHDA and CDR2 is SQIVND (reference sequence). CDR3 sequence reads: CASSIRQDFSYEQYF. DNA of the CDR3: TGTGCCAGTAGTATTCGACAGGATTTCTCCTACGAGCAGTACTTC.

The chain joins TRBV29-1 to TRBJ2-5; D is undetermined. The germline V and J ends were trimmed by 3 bases and 5 bases, with 7 bases remaining between them. Germline V CDR1 and CDR2: SQVTM, ANQGSEA. CDR3 length: 11 amino acids. The CDR3 bases are TGCAGCGTTGACGGACGGGAGACCCAGTACTTC. Protein product: CSVDGRETQYF.

The V call is TRBV25-1, the J call TRBJ1-3; D is unclear. The V gene lost 1 base and the J gene lost 0 bases, with 13 bases spanning the gap. The CDR3 is 17 amino acids. From germline, CDR1 is MGHDK and CDR2 SYGVNS. This chain's CDR3 is CASSEWGGRSSGNTIYF. In nucleotides, the CDR3 is TGTGCCAGCAGTGAATGGGGAGGACGGAGCTCTGGAAACACCATATATTTT.

This rearrangement joins TRBV27 to TRBJ1-4, with 8 nucleotides matching TRBD1. This CDR3 is built from 13 residues. J lost 7 bases, V lost 7 bases, and 5 bases had no gene match. Germline V lookup: CDR1 MNHEY, CDR2 SMNVEV (reference sequence). In nucleotides, the CDR3 is TGTGCCAGCACTGGGACAGGTCTTGAAAAACTGTTTTTT. Translated, it gives CASTGTGLEKLFF.

The rearrangement joins TRBV13 to TRBJ2-7; 9 bases match TRBD2. This CDR3 has 15 amino acids. After removal of 2 bases from V and 9 bases from J, the junction contained 11 bases not matched to a gene. The V gene's germline CDR1 is PRHDT and CDR2 FYEKMQ (reference sequence). CDR3 nucleotide sequence: TGTGCCAGCAGCTTACGGGCTAGCGGGGACCTAGCGCAGTACTTC. Translation gives CASSLRASGDLAQYF. Variable domain in full (rest from reference TRBV13 and TRBJ2-7): AAGVIQSPRHLIKEKRETATLKCYPIPRHDTVYWYQQGPGQDPQFLISFYEKMQSDKGSIPDRFSAQQFSDYHSELNMSSLELGDSALYFCASSLRASGDLAQYFGPGTRLTVT.

This clonotype was picked up a small number of times. V usage is TRBV28 and J usage is TRBJ1-1; D is undetermined. Germline CDR1 MDHEN, CDR2 SYDVKM. The CDR3 totals 14 residues. The ends were cut back, 1 base at V and 6 bases at J, with 12 bases in the middle. As DNA, the CDR3 is TGTGCCAGCAGTTTATCGGGAGGGCTGGCTGAAGCTTTCTTT. It is translated as CASSLSGGLAEAFF.

This chain connects TRBV29-1 to TRBJ1-2; TRBD1 might be the D (6 bases). Germline CDR1 is SQVTM and CDR2 is ANQGSEA. Deletions cut 7 bases from V and 8 bases from J, with 17 bases between. The CDR3 totals 12 residues. The CDR3 protein is CSAPGGRRGYTF. The CDR3 nucleotides are TGCAGCGCTCCGGGGGGCCGGCGAGGCTACACCTTC.

The gene calls are TRBV7-3 and TRBJ2-7; unclear D gene. The CDR3 contains 13 residues. Looked up from germline, CDR1 is SGHTA and CDR2 is FQGTGA. Deletions cut 5 bases from V and 7 bases from J, with 15 bases between. CDR3 DNA: TGTGCCAGCAGCCCAACCCCGACGGAAGAGCAGTACTTC. Protein product: CASSPTPTEEQYF.

The rearrangement links TRBV9 to TRBJ1-2; 7 positions agree with TRBD1. The CDR3 extends over 11 amino acids. Germline CDR1 and CDR2: SGDLS and YYNGEE. The junction had 3 bases not matched to a gene; V was cut back by 5 bases and J by 8 bases. For the CDR3, the DNA is TGTGCCAGCAGACAGGGGAGCGGCTACACCTTC. Its translation: CASRQGSGYTF. The complete variable domain, with remaining parts taken from reference TRBV9 and TRBJ1-2, reads DSGVTQTPKHLITATGQRVTLRCSPRSGDLSVYWYQQSLDQGLQFLIQYYNGEERAKGNILERFSAQQFPDLHSELNLSSLELGDSALYFCASRQGSGYTFGSGTRLTVV.

This clonotype was observed a few times. This CDR3 reads CASSLWEGALDEQYF. DNA of the CDR3: TGTGCCAGCAGTTTATGGGAGGGGGCTTTGGACGAGCAGTACTTC. V gene TRBV27 combines with J gene TRBJ2-7; D may match TRBD1 or TRBD2 (7 bases each). Trimming pared 1 base from V and 5 bases from J, leaving 15 bases between. Looked up from germline, CDR1 is MNHEY and CDR2 is SMNVEV (reference sequence). This CDR3 contains 15 residues.

This clonotype was seen only a few times. V usage is TRBV13 and J usage is TRBJ2-1, with no clear D. Germline values: CDR1 PRHDT, CDR2 FYEKMQ (reference sequence). V lost 5 bases, J lost 5 bases, and 7 bases lay in between. CDR3 length equals 12 residues. CDR3: CASSTWNNEQFF. CDR3 in DNA: TGTGCCAGCAGCACCTGGAACAATGAGCAGTTCTTC.

About this clonotype: One end of the junction varies from germline; a read error may be responsible. CDR3 in DNA: TGCGCCAGCAGCCAAGATCCGGGCAGCTACGATCAGTACTTC. It is translated as CASSQDPGSYDQYF. The chain joins TRBV4-1 to TRBJ2-7; D ambiguous. CDR3 length: 14 amino acids. Germline assignment: CDR1 MGHRA and CDR2 YSYEKL.

This clonotype was detected ten times or more. The V and J genes are TRBV7-9 and TRBJ2-1; 10 bases map to TRBD2. CDR1 and CDR2 from the germline V gene are SEHNR and FQNEAQ (reference sequence). Unmatched junction bases numbered 6, after V lost 1 base and J lost 9 bases. The CDR3 runs to 15 residues. CDR3 DNA sequence: TGTGCCAGCAGCTTAGAAGTCGCTAGCGGGGGTGAGCAGTTCTTC. Translated: CASSLEVASGGEQFF. Full variable domain (missing parts from reference TRBV7-9 and TRBJ2-1): DTGVSQNPRHKITKRGQNVTFRCDPISEHNRLYWYRQTLGQGPEFLTYFQNEAQLEKSRLLSDRFSAERPKGSFSTLEIQRTEQGDSAMYLCASSLEVASGGEQFFGPGTRLTVL.

The chain employs TRBV9 and TRBJ1-1; D remains ambiguous. The V end lost 1 base, the J end lost 0 bases, and 13 bases lay between the germline ends. This CDR3 contains 16 residues. CDR1 and CDR2 (germline): SGDLS, YYNGEE. CDR3 region: CASSVYSTAMNTEAFF. In DNA form, the CDR3 reads TGTGCCAGCAGCGTATATTCCACAGCCATGAACACTGAAGCTTTCTTT. Based on the CDR3 plus reference TRBV9 and TRBJ1-1, the full variable domain is DSGVTQTPKHLITATGQRVTLRCSPRSGDLSVYWYQQSLDQGLQFLIQYYNGEERAKGNILERFSAQQFPDLHSELNLSSLELGDSALYFCASSVYSTAMNTEAFFGQGTRLTVV.

The genes are TRBV30 and TRBJ2-6; no definite D call. The CDR3 runs 13 residues. From germline, CDR1 is GTSNPN and CDR2 SVGIG (reference sequence). Trimming stripped 2 bases from V and 1 base from J, with 3 bases between. The CDR3 DNA follows: TGTGCCTGGAGTCCTTCTGGGGCCAACGTCCTGACTTTC. This encodes CAWSPSGANVLTF.

This clonotype was counted ten times or more. This chain joins TRBV11-2 and TRBJ2-3; 9 positions agree with TRBD2. Per the germline V gene, CDR1 is SGHAT and CDR2 is FQNNGV. With V trimmed by 4 bases and J by 4 bases, 18 bases remained unmatched. This CDR3 has 19 residues. The CDR3 region has the DNA TGTGCCAGCAGCTCTTTCCTTAGGTCTAGCGGGATGGACTCAGATACGCAGTATTTT. Translated: CASSSFLRSSGMDSDTQYF.

V and J are TRBV5-4 and TRBJ2-2; no clear D gene. This CDR3 is built from 14 residues. V lost 1 base and J 0 bases, leaving 4 bases between the germline ends. Germline V gives CDR1 SGHNT, CDR2 YYREEE (reference sequence). The CDR3 DNA reads as TGTGCCAGCAGCTTGCCGCCGAACACCGGGGAGCTGTTTTTT. Encoded protein: CASSLPPNTGELFF.